This is a list of T cell receptor beta chains from one sample in a study of blood T cell repertoires in COVID-19. TCRdb's table, derived via immunoSEQ multiplex PCR, lists solely in-frame clones and lacks some. In the table there are roughly 30,000 clones, 75% to 90% of which are singletons. The sample consisted of peripheral blood. All receptors come from a human donor with acute or convalescent COVID-19. The donor label of this sample is uncertain. CDR3s include the opening cysteine and the closing phenylalanine or tryptophan. The D gene is left open where the match is weak. Clone sizes are given selectively: once, few, many, or a class where the clone is expanded.

v_gene	d_gene	abundance	j_gene	CDR3aa	CDR3nt
TRBV7-6	TRBD1	-	TRBJ1-4	CASRSTGGGGGEKLFF	TGTGCCAGCAGGTCTACAGGGGGCGGAGGGGGTGAAAAACTGTTTTTT
TRBV7-9	-	-	TRBJ1-5	CASSSDLDMYSNQPQHF	TGTGCCAGCAGCTCAGATTTAGACATGTATAGCAATCAGCCCCAGCATTTT
TRBV4-2	-	-	TRBJ1-2	CASSQERSGLYGYTF	TGTGCCAGCAGCCAAGAGCGGTCGGGACTCTATGGCTACACCTTC
TRBV19	-	-	TRBJ1-1	CASRESMNTEAFF	TGTGCCAGCCGAGAAAGTATGAACACTGAAGCTTTCTTT
TRBV7-2	-	-	TRBJ1-2	CASSSNAGTPYGYTF	TGTGCCAGCAGCTCGAACGCCGGGACACCTTATGGCTACACCTTC
TRBV19	-	-	TRBJ1-2	CASSGRPGEPSSNYGYTF	TGTGCCAGTAGCGGGCGACCAGGGGAACCTAGCTCTAACTATGGCTACACCTTC
TRBV7-9	TRBD1	-	TRBJ1-4	CASSLVWQGDEKLFF	TGTGCCAGCAGCTTAGTTTGGCAGGGGGATGAAAAACTGTTTTTT
TRBV30	TRBD2	once	TRBJ2-1	CAWRRFPSGRSPQLGAYNEQFF	TGTGCCTGGAGACGGTTCCCTAGCGGGAGGTCCCCGCAATTAGGAGCCTACAATGAGCAGTTCTTC
TRBV19	-	-	TRBJ1-5	CASSIIKLPSNQPQHF	TGTGCCAGTAGTATCATTAAACTTCCAAGCAATCAGCCCCAGCATTTT
TRBV7-2	-	once	TRBJ2-7	CASSLGGHHEQYF	TGTGCCAGCAGCTTAGGGGGGCACCACGAGCAGTACTTC
TRBV18	TRBD1	-	TRBJ2-3	CASSPNRGSATDTQYF	TGTGCCAGCTCACCAAACAGGGGAAGCGCCACAGATACGCAGTATTTT
TRBV30	-	-	TRBJ2-2	CAWSWGRAGTGELFF	TGTGCCTGGAGTTGGGGCAGGGCCGGTACCGGGGAGCTGTTTTTT
TRBV18	-	few	TRBJ2-3	CASSPYTDTQYF	TGTGCCAGCTCACCATACACAGATACGCAGTATTTT
TRBV11-3	TRBD2	-	TRBJ2-2	CASTTSGGTRGELFF	TGTGCCAGTACCACTAGCGGGGGGACACGGGGGGAGCTGTTTTTT
TRBV6-2/TRBV6-3	-	-	TRBJ1-1	CASSLTRRLTEAFF	TGTGCCAGCAGCCTTACGCGCAGACTCACTGAAGCTTTCTTT
TRBV5-1	-	-	TRBJ1-1	CASSPRTANTEAFF	TGCGCCAGCAGCCCGAGGACAGCGAACACTGAAGCTTTCTTT
TRBV28	TRBD1	-	TRBJ2-7	CASSSYPGQGKYEQYF	TGTGCCAGCAGTTCCTATCCGGGACAGGGGAAGTACGAGCAGTACTTC
TRBV4-3	-	once	TRBJ1-1	CASSQEWRSNTEAFF	TGCGCCAGCAGCCAAGAATGGAGATCGAACACTGAAGCTTTCTTT
TRBV6-5	TRBD1	-	TRBJ2-7	CASSYRRDRSYEQYF	TGTGCCAGCAGTTACCGTCGGGACAGGTCCTACGAGCAGTACTTC
TRBV6-5	-	few	TRBJ1-6	CASSRQPKDSPLHF	TGTGCCAGCAGTCGACAGCCTAAGGATTCACCCCTCCACTTT
TRBV7-2	TRBD1	-	TRBJ1-4	CASSLAGRGSEKLFF	TGTGCCAGCAGCTTAGCCGGCAGGGGGTCTGAAAAACTGTTTTTT
TRBV4-2	-	-	TRBJ1-4	CASSRLGGDLNEKLFF	TGTGCCAGCAGCCGCCTAGGAGGGGACCTCAATGAAAAACTGTTTTTT
TRBV28	TRBD1	-	TRBJ2-1	CATYPGTAYNEQFF	TGTGCCACCTACCCCGGGACAGCCTACAATGAGCAGTTCTTC
TRBV12-3/TRBV12-4	-	-	TRBJ1-2	CASSLRQGYGYTF	TGTGCCAGCAGTTTAAGGCAGGGCTATGGCTACACCTTC
TRBV18	TRBD1	-	TRBJ1-2	CASSPDTTGGHGYTF	TGTGCCAGCTCACCCGATACCACAGGGGGACATGGCTACACCTTC
TRBV10-3	-	once	TRBJ1-1	CAISESRDTEAFF	TGTGCCATCAGTGAGTCGAGGGACACTGAAGCTTTCTTT
TRBV28	-	-	TRBJ1-1	CASSRDWAFF	TGTGCCAGCAGTCGGGACTGGGCTTTCTTT
TRBV28	TRBD1	-	TRBJ1-1	CASSAPGQGRTEAFF	TGTGCCAGCAGTGCTCCGGGACAGGGCAGGACTGAAGCTTTCTTT
TRBV18	TRBD1	-	TRBJ1-1	CASSPRDRGHTEAFF	TGTGCCAGCTCACCCCGGGACAGGGGGCACACTGAAGCTTTCTTT
TRBV6-5	-	-	TRBJ1-1	CASSYSPTGSTEAFF	TGTGCCAGCAGTTACTCCCCGACAGGTTCCACTGAAGCTTTCTTT
TRBV14	-	once	TRBJ2-2	CASSQRPGTHLSVGELFF	TGTGCCAGCAGCCAACGGCCCGGGACTCACTTGTCGGTGGGGGAGCTGTTTTTT
TRBV19	TRBD1	-	TRBJ1-6	CASSTPPDRFYNSPLHF	TGTGCCAGTAGTACCCCTCCGGACAGGTTCTATAATTCACCCCTCCACTTT